This TCR beta chain emerged from a study of blood T cell repertoires in COVID-19. Study details: Whether acute or convalescent, the COVID-19 samples came from the United States, Italy and Spain. T cells, B-cell-depleted T cells, or PBMCs provided the cDNA or gDNA that served as material.

This CDR3 has 17 amino acids. The V and J ends lost 6 bases and 6 bases, in that order; junction bases with no gene match: 14. Germline V gene lookup returns CDR1 MDHEN and CDR2 SYDVKM. A few counts support this clone. The authors' processing: Reference gene primer amplification gave estimated nucleated cell counts. Repertoires were generated with immunoSEQ multiplex PCR, while TCRdb's copy carries only in-frame clones and drops some. That table gives V, J and clone size, and the DNA gave D and trimming. The sample has some 150,000 clones; over 70% are singletons. Specimen: peripheral blood. V gene TRBV28 combines with J gene TRBJ2-1; 10 nucleotides align to TRBD1. The sequence was collected from a middle-aged man with active or convalescent COVID-19. CDR3 sequence (DNA): TGTGCCAGCAGGATCCTACTGGGGACAGGGGACGGCAATGAGCAGTTCTTC. Protein: CASRILLGTGDGNEQFF.